This paragraph reports one T cell receptor beta chain. The antigen is unknown. Vbeta (60) and Jbeta (13) primers were used in the PCR. Data came from immunoSEQ multiplex PCR; TCRdb stores just in-frame clones and leaves some out. The sample consists of roughly 150,000 clones, roughly 83% of them appearing once. The sample belongs to a study of cytomegalovirus exposure and HLA in healthy donors. Germline CDR1 is MNHEY and CDR2 is SMNVEV (reference sequence). V shed 8 bases, J shed 5 bases, and the junction held 10 bases outside the gene matches. The CDR3 totals 14 residues. Study results and caveats: Later examination showed HLA-associated TCR beta chains had greater clonal expansion than equally common others.

The genes are TRBV27 and TRBJ2-7; 9 bases fit TRBD1. Sequencing was carried out using PBMCs. This clonotype was sampled from a woman in her late teens or twenties in good health and CMV-seronegative. The CDR3 region has the DNA TGTGCCAGCGGCCCCGGGACAGGGTGGAACGAGCAGTACTTC. It yields the protein CASGPGTGWNEQYF.